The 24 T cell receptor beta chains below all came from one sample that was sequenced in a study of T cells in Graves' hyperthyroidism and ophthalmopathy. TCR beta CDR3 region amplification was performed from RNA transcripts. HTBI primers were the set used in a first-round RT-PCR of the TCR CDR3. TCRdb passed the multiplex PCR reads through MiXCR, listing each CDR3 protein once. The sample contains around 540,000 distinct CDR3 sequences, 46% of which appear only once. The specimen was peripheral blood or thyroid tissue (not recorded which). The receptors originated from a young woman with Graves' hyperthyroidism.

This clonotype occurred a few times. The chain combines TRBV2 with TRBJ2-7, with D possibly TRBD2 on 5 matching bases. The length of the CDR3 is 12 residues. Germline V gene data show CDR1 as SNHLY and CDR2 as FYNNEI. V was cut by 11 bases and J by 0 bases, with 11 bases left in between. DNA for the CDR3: TGTGCCGGAAAAGGACTCTCCTACGAGCAGTACTTC. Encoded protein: CAGKGLSYEQYF.

As DNA, the CDR3 is TGTGCCAGCAGCGGCGAGGGGCAAGAGACCCAGTACTTC. Residues: CASSGEGQETQYF. J is TRBJ2-5 and V is TRBV7-9; D possibly matches TRBD1 or TRBD2 (5 bases each). The CDR3 covers 13 residues. The V and J ends lost 5 bases and 2 bases respectively, with 9 bases between them. CDR1 is SEHNR and CDR2 is FQNEAQ in the germline V gene (reference sequence).

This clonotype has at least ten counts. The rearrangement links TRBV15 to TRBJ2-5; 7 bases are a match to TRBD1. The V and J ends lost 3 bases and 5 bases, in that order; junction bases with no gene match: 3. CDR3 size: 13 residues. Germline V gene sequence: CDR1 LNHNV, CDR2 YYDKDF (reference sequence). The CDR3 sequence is CATSRDRLETQYF. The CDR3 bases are TGTGCCACCAGCAGGGACAGGTTGGAGACCCAGTACTTC.

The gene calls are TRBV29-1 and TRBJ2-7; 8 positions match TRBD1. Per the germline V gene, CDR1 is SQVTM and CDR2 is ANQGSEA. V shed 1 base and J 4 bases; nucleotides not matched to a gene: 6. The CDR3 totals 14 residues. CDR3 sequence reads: CSVEGQGAFYEQYF. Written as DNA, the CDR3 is TGCAGCGTTGAAGGGCAGGGGGCCTTTTACGAGCAGTACTTC.

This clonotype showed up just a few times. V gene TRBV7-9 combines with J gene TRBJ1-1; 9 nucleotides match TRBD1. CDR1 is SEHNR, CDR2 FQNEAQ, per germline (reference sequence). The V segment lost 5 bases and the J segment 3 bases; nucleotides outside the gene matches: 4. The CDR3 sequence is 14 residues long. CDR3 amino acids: CASSTDRGDTEAFF. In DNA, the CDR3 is TGTGCCAGCAGCACGGACAGGGGAGACACTGAAGCTTTCTTT.

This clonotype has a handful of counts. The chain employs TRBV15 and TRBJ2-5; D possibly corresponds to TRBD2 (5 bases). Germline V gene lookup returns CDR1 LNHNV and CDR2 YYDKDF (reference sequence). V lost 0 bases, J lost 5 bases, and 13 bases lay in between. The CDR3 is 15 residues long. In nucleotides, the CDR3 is TGTGCCACCAGCAGAGATCGGGTGGCGGGCGAGACCCAGTACTTC. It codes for CATSRDRVAGETQYF.

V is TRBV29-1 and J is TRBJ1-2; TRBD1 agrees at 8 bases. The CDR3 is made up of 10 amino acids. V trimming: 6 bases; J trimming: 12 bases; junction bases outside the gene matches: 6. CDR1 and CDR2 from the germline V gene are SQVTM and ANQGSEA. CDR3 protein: CSVLGQGDTF. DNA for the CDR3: TGCAGCGTCCTCGGACAGGGCGACACCTTC.

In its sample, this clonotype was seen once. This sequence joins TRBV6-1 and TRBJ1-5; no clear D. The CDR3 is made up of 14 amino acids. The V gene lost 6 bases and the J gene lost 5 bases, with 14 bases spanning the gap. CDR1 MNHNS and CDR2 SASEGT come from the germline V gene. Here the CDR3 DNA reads TGTGCCAGCAGCCAAGATGGGCGGCATCAGCCCCAGCATTTT. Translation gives CASSQDGRHQPQHF.

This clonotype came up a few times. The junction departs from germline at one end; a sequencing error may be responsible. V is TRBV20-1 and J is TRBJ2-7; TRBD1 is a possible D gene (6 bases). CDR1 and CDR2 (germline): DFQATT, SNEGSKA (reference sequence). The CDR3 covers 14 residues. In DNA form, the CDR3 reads TGCAGTGCCAATACAGGGTGGAGCTCCTACGAGCAGTGCTTC. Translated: CSANTGWSSYEQCF.

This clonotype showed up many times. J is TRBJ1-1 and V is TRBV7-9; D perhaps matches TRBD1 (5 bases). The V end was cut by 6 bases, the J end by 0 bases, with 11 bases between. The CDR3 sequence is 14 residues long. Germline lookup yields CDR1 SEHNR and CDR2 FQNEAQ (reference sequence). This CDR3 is CASRRRDLNTEAFF. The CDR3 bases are TGTGCCAGCAGAAGAAGGGACTTGAACACTGAAGCTTTCTTT.

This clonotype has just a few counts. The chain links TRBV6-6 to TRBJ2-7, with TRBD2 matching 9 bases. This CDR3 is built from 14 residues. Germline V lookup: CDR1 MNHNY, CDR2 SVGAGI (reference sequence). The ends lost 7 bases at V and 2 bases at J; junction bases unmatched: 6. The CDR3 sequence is CASNIAGATYEQYF. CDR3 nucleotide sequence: TGTGCCAGCAACATAGCGGGAGCGACCTACGAGCAGTACTTC.

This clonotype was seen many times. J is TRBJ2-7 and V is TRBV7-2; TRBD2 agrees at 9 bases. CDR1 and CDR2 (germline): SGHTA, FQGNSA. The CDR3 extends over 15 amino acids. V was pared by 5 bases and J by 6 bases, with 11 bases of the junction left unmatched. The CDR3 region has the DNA TGTGCCAGCAGCCGCCGATTAGCGGGAGAGCGCGAGCAGTACTTC. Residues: CASSRRLAGEREQYF.

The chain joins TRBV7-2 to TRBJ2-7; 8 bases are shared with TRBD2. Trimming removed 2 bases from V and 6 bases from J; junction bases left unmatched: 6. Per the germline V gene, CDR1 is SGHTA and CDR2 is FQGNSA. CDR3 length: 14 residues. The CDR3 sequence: CASSLTGGTFEQYF. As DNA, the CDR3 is TGTGCCAGCAGCTTAACGGGGGGGACCTTCGAGCAGTACTTC.

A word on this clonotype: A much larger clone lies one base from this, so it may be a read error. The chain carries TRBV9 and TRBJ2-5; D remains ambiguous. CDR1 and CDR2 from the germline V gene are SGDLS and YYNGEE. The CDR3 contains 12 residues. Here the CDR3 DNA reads TGTGCCAGCAGATACTCAACGGAGACCCAGCACTTC. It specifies CASRYSTETQHF. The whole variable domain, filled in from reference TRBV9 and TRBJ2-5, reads DSGVTQTPKHLITATGQRVTLRCSPRSGDLSVYWYQQSLDQGLQFLIQYYNGEERAKGNILERFSAQQFPDLHSELNLSSLELGDSALYFCASRYSTETQHFGPGTRLLVL.

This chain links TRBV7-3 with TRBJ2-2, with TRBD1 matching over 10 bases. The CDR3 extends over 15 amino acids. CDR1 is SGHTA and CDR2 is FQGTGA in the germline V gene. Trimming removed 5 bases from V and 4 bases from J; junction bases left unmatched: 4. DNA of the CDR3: TGTGCCAGCAGCCGACAGGGGGCGAGCACCGGGGAGCTGTTTTTT. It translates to CASSRQGASTGELFF.

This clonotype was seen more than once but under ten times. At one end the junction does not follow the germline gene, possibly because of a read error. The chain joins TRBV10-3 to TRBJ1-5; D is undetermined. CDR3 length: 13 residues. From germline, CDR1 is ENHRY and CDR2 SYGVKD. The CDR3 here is CASSYSTHQPQHF. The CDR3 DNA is TGTGCCAGCAGTTACTCGACGCATCAGCCCCAGCATTTT.

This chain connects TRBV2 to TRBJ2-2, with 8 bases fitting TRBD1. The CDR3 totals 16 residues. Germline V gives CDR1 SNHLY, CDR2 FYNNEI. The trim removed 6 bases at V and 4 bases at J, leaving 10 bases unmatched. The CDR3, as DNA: TGTGCCAGCAGCTTCGGGCAGGGGGCCGTCACCGGGGAGCTGTTTTTT. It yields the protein CASSFGQGAVTGELFF.

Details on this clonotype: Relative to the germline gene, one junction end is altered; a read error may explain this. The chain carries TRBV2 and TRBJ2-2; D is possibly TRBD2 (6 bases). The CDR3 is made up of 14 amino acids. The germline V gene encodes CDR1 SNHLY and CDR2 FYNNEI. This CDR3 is CASSEARRAGQLFF. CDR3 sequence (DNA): TGTGCCAGCAGTGAAGCGCGGAGGGCCGGGCAGCTGTTTTTT.

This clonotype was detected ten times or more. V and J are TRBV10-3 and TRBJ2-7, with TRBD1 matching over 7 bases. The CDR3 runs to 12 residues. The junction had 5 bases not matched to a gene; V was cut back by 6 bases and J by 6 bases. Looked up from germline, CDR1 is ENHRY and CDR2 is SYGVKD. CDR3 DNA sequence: TGTGCCATCAGAAACGGACAGGCCGAGCAGTACTTC. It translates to CAIRNGQAEQYF.

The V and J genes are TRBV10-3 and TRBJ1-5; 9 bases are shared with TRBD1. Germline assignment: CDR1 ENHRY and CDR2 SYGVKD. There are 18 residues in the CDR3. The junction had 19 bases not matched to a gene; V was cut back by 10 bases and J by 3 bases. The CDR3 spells CASTRWVRDRAINQPQHF. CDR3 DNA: TGTGCCAGCACTCGATGGGTTCGGGACAGGGCGATCAATCAGCCCCAGCATTTT.

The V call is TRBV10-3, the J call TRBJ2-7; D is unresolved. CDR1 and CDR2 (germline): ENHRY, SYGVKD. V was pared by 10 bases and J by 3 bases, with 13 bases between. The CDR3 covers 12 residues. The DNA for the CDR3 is TGTGCCACATCCTTGGCGGTCTACGAGCAGTACTTC. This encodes CATSLAVYEQYF.

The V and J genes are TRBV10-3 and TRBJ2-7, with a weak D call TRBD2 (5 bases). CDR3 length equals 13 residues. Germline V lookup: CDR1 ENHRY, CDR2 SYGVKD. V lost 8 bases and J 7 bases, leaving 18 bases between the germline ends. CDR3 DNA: TGTGCCATCGTATCGGGTCTACGAGGGGAGCAGTACTTC. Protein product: CAIVSGLRGEQYF.

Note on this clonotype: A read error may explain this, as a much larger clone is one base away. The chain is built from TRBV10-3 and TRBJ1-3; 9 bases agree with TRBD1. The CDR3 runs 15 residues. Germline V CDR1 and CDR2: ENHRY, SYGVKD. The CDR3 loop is CASSPGTGSANTIYF. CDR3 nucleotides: TGTGCCAGCAGTCCCGGGACAGGGTCCGCAAACACCATATATTTT.

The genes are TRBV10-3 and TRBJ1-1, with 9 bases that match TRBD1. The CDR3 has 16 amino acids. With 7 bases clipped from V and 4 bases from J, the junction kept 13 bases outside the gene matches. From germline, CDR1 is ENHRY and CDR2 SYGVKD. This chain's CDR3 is CAIKQGALLRTTEAFF. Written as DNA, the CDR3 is TGTGCCATCAAACAGGGGGCCCTCCTTAGGACCACTGAAGCTTTCTTT.